This T cell receptor (beta chain) appears in the sequencing data of a study of blood T cells in healthy people across ages. Study conclusions and caveats: Calculation of diversity from one million T cells yielded estimates considered to be underestimates.

Those donating, healthy Caucasian individuals from Russia, were aged 6 to 90. Only a few counts were recorded for this clonotype. What it recognizes is unknown. A second PCR of roughly 7 to 11 cycles used a sample-barcoded 5' primer and a J-beta primer mix. TCRdb reprocessed the 5' RACE reads with MiXCR, giving one entry per CDR3 protein. The repertoire includes 710,000 or so distinct CDR3 sequences, about a fifth of them detected once, and around 21% sits in the top ten. The CDR3 totals 14 residues. Trimming took off 0 bases at V and 2 bases at J, with 7 bases between the two ends. Germline CDR1 MNHNY, CDR2 SVGAGI (reference sequence).

The sample consisted of blood. This sequence was found in a man in his 70s in good health. This sequence joins TRBV6-6 and TRBJ2-5; the D is unclear. The CDR3 DNA is TGTGCCAGCAGTTACTCGGACGTACAAGAGACCCAGTACTTC. Its translation is CASSYSDVQETQYF.